Listed below are T cell receptor beta chains from one sample, sequenced in a study of Graves' ophthalmopathy and Graves' hyperthyroidism. TCRdb processed the multiplex PCR reads anew with MiXCR; each CDR3 protein has one entry. The sample carries 300,000 to 450,000 distinct CDR3 sequences, about a sixth recorded once. The specimen was peripheral blood. These receptor sequences come from an adult woman with stable Graves' hyperthyroidism. Each CDR3 is given with its conserved first and last residue. Each record gives: D gene, J gene, clone size, V gene, CDR3 protein, CDR3 DNA. The D gene is left open where the match is weak. The listing skips clone size in some rows; elsewhere it reads once, few, many or a size class.

. TRBJ1-1 many TRBV6-1 CASDPGPGGTEAFF TGTGCCAGTGACCCAGGGCCGGGGGGAACTGAAGCTTTCTTT
. TRBJ1-1 many TRBV6-2/TRBV6-3 CASSLPSIGRPRAEAFF TGTGCCAGCAGTTTGCCTTCAATAGGACGCCCGAGAGCTGAAGCTTTCTTT
. TRBJ2-5 many TRBV18 CASSPVPRVSPQETQYF TGTGCCAGCTCACCCGTTCCAAGGGTTTCCCCACAAGAGACCCAGTACTTC
. TRBJ1-2 many TRBV20-1 CSARDNAYGYTF TGCAGTGCTAGAGATAACGCCTATGGCTACACCTTC
TRBD2 TRBJ2-2 many TRBV5-1 CASSLTAGANTGELFF TGCGCCAGCAGCTTAACAGCGGGGGCGAACACCGGGGAGCTGTTTTTT
. TRBJ2-2 many TRBV28 CASSSLNTGELFF TGTGCCAGCAGTTCGTTAAACACCGGGGAGCTGTTTTTT
. TRBJ1-4 . TRBV6-5 CASSYSRSTNEKLFF TGTGCCAGCAGTTACTCAAGGAGTACTAATGAAAAACTGTTTTTT
. TRBJ1-1 many TRBV29-1 CSAPRDGGEAFF TGCAGCGCTCCCCGGGACGGGGGGGAAGCTTTCTTT
. TRBJ1-1 many TRBV6-2/TRBV6-3 CANMVGHEEAFF TGTGCCAACATGGTAGGACACGAAGAAGCTTTCTTT
. TRBJ1-1 many TRBV4-3 CASSQDLRERGTEAFF TGCGCCAGCAGCCAAGATTTGCGGGAACGGGGCACTGAAGCTTTCTTT
TRBD2 TRBJ2-2 . TRBV27 CASSVLAGAGGELFF TGTGCCAGCAGTGTCCTAGCGGGAGCGGGCGGGGAGCTGTTTTTT
. TRBJ1-1 many TRBV7-2 CASSLGSRNRAPLAFF TGTGCCAGCAGCTTGGGTAGCCGAAACAGGGCGCCTTTGGCTTTCTTT
. TRBJ1-1 . TRBV19 CASRSGAVEAFF TGTGCCAGTAGGTCGGGGGCAGTTGAAGCTTTCTTT
. TRBJ2-1 . TRBV27 CASSFGLGSLNEKFF .
. TRBJ1-6 many TRBV28 CASSLMGTLGPYNSPLHF TGTGCCAGCAGTTTAATGGGGACTTTAGGGCCCTATAATTCACCCCTCCACTTT
. TRBJ2-4 many TRBV11-1 CASSLDVVRDIKYF TGTGCCAGCAGCCTTGACGTGGTGCGGGACATTAAGTACTTC
. TRBJ2-7 many TRBV20-1 CSARDLTQGSYEQYF TGCAGTGCTAGAGATCTGACCCAGGGCTCCTACGAGCAGTACTTC
TRBD2 TRBJ2-7 many TRBV7-6 CASSATSGRMSEQYF TGTGCCAGCAGCGCGACTAGCGGGAGAATGAGCGAGCAGTACTTC
. TRBJ2-3 many TRBV2 CASSGLVNTQYF TGTGCCAGCAGCGGCCTTGTGAATACGCAGTATTTT
. TRBJ2-2 few TRBV6-1 CASSEWQGLFF TGTGCCAGCAGTGAATGGCAAGGGCTGTTTTTT
. TRBJ1-6 many TRBV12-3/TRBV12-4 CASSGQGRNNSPLHF TGTGCCAGCAGTGGTCAGGGGAGGAATAATTCACCCCTCCACTTT
TRBD1 TRBJ1-1 many TRBV19 CASSITAGGQVEAFF TGTGCCAGTAGTATAACAGCGGGCGGACAGGTTGAAGCTTTCTTT
TRBD1 TRBJ1-6 many TRBV6-1 CASSLGQFDSPLHF TGTGCCAGCAGCTTGGGACAGTTCGATTCACCCCTCCACTTT
. TRBJ1-5 many TRBV12-3/TRBV12-4 CASSLVGKGQPQHF TGTGCCAGCAGTTTAGTGGGAAAGGGTCAGCCCCAGCATTTT
. TRBJ1-3 many TRBV20-1 CSARGYSGNTIYF TGCAGTGCTAGGGGGTACTCTGGAAACACCATATATTTT
TRBD1 TRBJ2-5 many TRBV9 CASSAATGGYGETQYF TGTGCCAGCAGCGCAGCAACAGGGGGCTATGGAGAGACCCAGTACTTC
TRBD1 TRBJ1-2 many TRBV4-2 CASSHGIQGSDYGYTF TGTGCCAGCAGCCACGGAATACAGGGGTCCGACTATGGCTACACCTTC
. TRBJ1-1 many TRBV6-1 CASAPGRDEAFF TGTGCCAGCGCCCCAGGGAGGGATGAAGCTTTCTTT
. TRBJ2-7 . TRBV4-2 CASSQEFRYGYEQYF TGTGCCAGCAGCCAAGAATTCAGGTATGGCTACGAGCAGTACTTC
TRBD1 TRBJ2-2 . TRBV20-1 CSAQPLTGGTSGRITGELFF TGCAGTGCTCAGCCCTTGACAGGGGGCACGTCGGGCCGAATCACCGGGGAGCTGTTTTTT
. TRBJ2-5 . TRBV28 CASSFEEDRGLGETQYF TGTGCCAGCAGTTTTGAAGAGGATCGGGGGCTCGGAGAGACCCAGTACTTC
. TRBJ1-3 many TRBV6-5 CASRGGPGNTIYF TGTGCCAGCAGGGGAGGGCCTGGAAACACCATATATTTT
. TRBJ2-3 few TRBV9 CASRDHYTDTQYF TGTGCCAGCCGGGACCACTACACAGATACGCAGTATTTT
. TRBJ1-2 many TRBV18 CASSLRQTNYGYTF TGTGCCAGCTCACTACGACAGACTAACTATGGCTACACCTTC
. TRBJ2-5 many TRBV7-2 CASRVDEETQYF TGTGCCAGCAGGGTCGACGAAGAGACCCAGTACTTC
. TRBJ2-2 many TRBV4-3 CASSPELGLVNTGELFF TGCGCCAGCAGCCCAGAGCTGGGACTTGTAAACACCGGGGAGCTGTTTTTT
. TRBJ2-2 . TRBV4-1 CASSQGRPSRTGELFF TGCGCCAGCAGCCAAGGGCGGCCGAGCCGCACCGGGGAGCTGTTTTTT
. TRBJ1-1 many TRBV28 CASSSQGKGTEAFF TGTGCCAGCAGTTCCCAGGGAAAGGGGACTGAAGCTTTCTTT
. TRBJ1-5 . TRBV4-1 CASSQGGTFSNQPQHF TGCGCCAGCAGCCAAGGAGGGACATTTAGCAATCAGCCCCAGCATTTT
. TRBJ1-1 many TRBV4-1 CASSPRKGLNTEAFF TGCGCCAGCAGCCCCAGAAAAGGCCTGAACACTGAAGCTTTCTTT